Below, 10 T cell receptor beta chains from the same sample are listed, as sequenced in a study of siplizumab effects on memory and regulatory T cells. Produced via immunoSEQ multiplex PCR; TCRdb's table is partial and in-frame only. The sample gives 90,000 to 130,000 clones, about nine tenths of which show up once; approximately 1.2% is in the top ten. The specimen sequenced was CD4+ T cells sorted from blood. These TCRs come from a human donor in good health.

The chain combines TRBV19 with TRBJ1-2; D unclear. CDR1 LNHDA and CDR2 SQIVND come from the germline V gene (reference sequence). V dropped 1 base and J dropped 8 bases, with 17 bases sitting between them. The CDR3 sequence is 15 residues long. The chain's CDR3 is CASSIAQVGSWGYTF. In nucleotides, the CDR3 is TGTGCCAGTAGTATAGCCCAGGTTGGATCATGGGGCTACACCTTC.

This chain uses TRBV6-6 with TRBJ1-1; D gene uncertain. The CDR3 is 14 amino acids. CDR1 is MNHNY and CDR2 is SVGAGI in the germline V gene (reference sequence). V lost 6 bases and J 0 bases, leaving 11 bases between the germline ends. CDR3 region: CASRPTSMNTEAFF. CDR3 nucleotides: TGTGCCAGCAGACCAACATCAATGAACACTGAAGCTTTCTTT.

The V and J genes are TRBV7-9 and TRBJ2-7, with 7 bases lining up with TRBD2. The CDR3 sequence is 15 residues long. With V trimmed by 3 bases and J by 2 bases, 7 bases remained unmatched. The germline V gene encodes CDR1 SEHNR and CDR2 FQNEAQ (reference sequence). In nucleotides, the CDR3 is TGTGCCAGCAGCTTTAGAGCGGGACTCACCTACGAGCAGTACTTC. Encoded protein: CASSFRAGLTYEQYF. Filled out from reference TRBV7-9 and TRBJ2-7, the complete variable domain reads DTGVSQNPRHKITKRGQNVTFRCDPISEHNRLYWYRQTLGQGPEFLTYFQNEAQLEKSRLLSDRFSAERPKGSFSTLEIQRTEQGDSAMYLCASSFRAGLTYEQYFGPGTRLTVT.

The V gene is TRBV6-6, the J gene TRBJ2-2; 10 bases align to TRBD2. Germline V lookup: CDR1 MNHNY, CDR2 SVGAGI (reference sequence). J lost 3 bases, V lost 6 bases, and 7 bases had no gene match. This CDR3 has 16 residues. In nucleotides, the CDR3 is TGTGCCAGCAGGCGCCCCGGGACTAGCGACACCGGGGAGCTGTTTTTT. Encoded protein: CASRRPGTSDTGELFF.

The chain employs TRBV13 and TRBJ2-5; unclear D gene. Per germline, CDR1 PRHDT and CDR2 FYEKMQ (reference sequence). V dropped 5 bases and J dropped 5 bases, with 9 bases sitting between them. The CDR3 runs to 12 residues. CDR3 nucleotide sequence: TGTGCCAGCAGCCCGAGCTCGGAGACCCAGTACTTC. This encodes CASSPSSETQYF. Using reference TRBV13 and TRBJ2-5 for the parts outside the CDR3, the full variable domain is AAGVIQSPRHLIKEKRETATLKCYPIPRHDTVYWYQQGPGQDPQFLISFYEKMQSDKGSIPDRFSAQQFSDYHSELNMSSLELGDSALYFCASSPSSETQYFGPGTRLLVL.

This CDR3 is CAWSLENQPQHF. CDR3 nucleotide sequence: TGTGCCTGGAGCCTAGAGAATCAGCCCCAGCATTTT. The chain has TRBV30 and TRBJ1-5, with unresolved D. Germline V CDR1 and CDR2: GTSNPN, SVGIG (reference sequence). The CDR3 length is 12 residues. V was pared by 3 bases and J by 4 bases, with 7 bases between.

The V gene is TRBV7-9, the J gene TRBJ1-1; tentatively, D is TRBD1 (5 bases). CDR3 length: 15 amino acids. Trimming pared 4 bases from V and 5 bases from J, leaving 17 bases between. CDR1 and CDR2 (germline): SEHNR, FQNEAQ (reference sequence). CDR3 in DNA: TGTGCCAGCAGCTGGGCCGCATCAGGGCAAACTGAAGCTTTCTTT. It yields the protein CASSWAASGQTEAFF.

The V and J genes are TRBV10-3 and TRBJ2-2, with 16 bases that match TRBD2. The germline CDR1 and CDR2 sequences are ENHRY and SYGVKD. The CDR3 length is 16 residues. The ends lost 6 bases at V and 4 bases at J; junction bases unmatched: 2. CDR3 sequence reads: CAIRGTSGRGTGELFF. CDR3 coding DNA: TGTGCCATCAGAGGGACTAGCGGGAGGGGCACCGGGGAGCTGTTTTTT.

This sequence joins TRBV5-6 and TRBJ2-7; tentatively, D is TRBD1 (6 bases). This CDR3 has 16 amino acids. In germline, CDR1 is SGHDT, CDR2 YYEEEE. The germline V and J ends were trimmed by 4 bases and 9 bases, with 26 bases remaining between them. The CDR3 region has the DNA TGTGCCAGCAGCGCAGATGACAGGTCCCTATACGCAGGGCAGTACTTC. This sequence encodes CASSADDRSLYAGQYF.

This rearrangement joins TRBV27 to TRBJ1-2; possible D gene TRBD1, 6 bases. The germline CDR1 and CDR2 sequences are MNHEY and SMNVEV (reference sequence). This CDR3 comprises 14 residues. V lost 6 bases to trimming and J lost 3 bases, with 14 bases between them. The CDR3 coding sequence is TGTGCCAGCAGCCCCTCGGGGGCCGACTATGGCTACACCTTC. Protein product: CASSPSGADYGYTF.